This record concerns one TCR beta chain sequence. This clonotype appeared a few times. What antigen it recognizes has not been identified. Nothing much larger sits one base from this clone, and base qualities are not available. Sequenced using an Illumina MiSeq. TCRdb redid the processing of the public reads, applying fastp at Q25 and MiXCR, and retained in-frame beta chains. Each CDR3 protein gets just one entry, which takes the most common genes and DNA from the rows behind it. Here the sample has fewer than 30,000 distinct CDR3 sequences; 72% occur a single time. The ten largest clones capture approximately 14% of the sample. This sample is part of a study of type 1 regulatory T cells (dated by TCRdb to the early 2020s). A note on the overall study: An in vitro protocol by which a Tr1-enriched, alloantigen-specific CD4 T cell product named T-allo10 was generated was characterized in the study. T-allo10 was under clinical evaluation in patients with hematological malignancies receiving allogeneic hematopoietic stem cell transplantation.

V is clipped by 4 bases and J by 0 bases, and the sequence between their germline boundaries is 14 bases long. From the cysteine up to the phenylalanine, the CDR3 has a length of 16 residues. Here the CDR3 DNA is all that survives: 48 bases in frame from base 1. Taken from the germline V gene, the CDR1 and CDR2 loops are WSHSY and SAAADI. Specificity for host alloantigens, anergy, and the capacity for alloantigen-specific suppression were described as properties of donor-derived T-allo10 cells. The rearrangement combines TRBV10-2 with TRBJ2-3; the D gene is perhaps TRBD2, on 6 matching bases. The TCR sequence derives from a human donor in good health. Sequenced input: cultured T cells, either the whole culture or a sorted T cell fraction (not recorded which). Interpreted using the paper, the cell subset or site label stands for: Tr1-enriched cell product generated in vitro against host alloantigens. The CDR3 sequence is CASSGLVGRSTDTQYF. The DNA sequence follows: TGCGCCAGCAGTGGACTAGTCGGTCGGAGCACAGATACGCAGTATTTT.